The 22 T cell receptor beta chains presented below share a single source sample, sequenced in a study of blood T cell repertoires in COVID-19. Repertoires were generated with immunoSEQ multiplex PCR, while TCRdb's copy carries only in-frame clones and drops some. The sample yields about 43,000 clones, approximately 80% seen once. Sample: peripheral blood. The source is a woman of 80 years or more with acute or convalescent COVID-19.

Comments on this clone: Germline is not matched at one junction end, which may reflect a read error. This chain uses TRBV9 with TRBJ1-2; 11 positions match TRBD1. Germline V gene lookup returns CDR1 SGDLS and CDR2 YYNGEE. The CDR3 loop spans 18 amino acids. The CDR3: CACSPVEWDRGAIYGYTF. CDR3 nucleotides: TGTGCCTGCAGCCCCGTGGAGTGGGACAGGGGGGCAATCTATGGCTACACCTTC.

This chain links TRBV7-2 with TRBJ2-7; TRBD1 might be the D (5 bases). The CDR3 has 14 amino acids. Germline V gene lookup returns CDR1 SGHTA and CDR2 FQGNSA. V lost 5 bases and J lost 3, with 14 bases in between. The CDR3 sequence: CASSLDRIYYEQYF. The DNA for the CDR3 is TGTGCCAGCAGCCTCGACAGAATTTACTACGAGCAGTACTTC.

The chain employs TRBV5-4 and TRBJ2-1; 13 bases match TRBD2. This CDR3 is 17 amino acids long. CDR1 is SGHNT and CDR2 is YYREEE in the germline V gene (reference sequence). The ends lost 4 bases at V and 5 bases at J; junction bases unmatched: 9. The CDR3 DNA is TGTGCCAGCAGCGCGACTAGCGGGGGGCCCTTCGACAATGAGCAGTTCTTC. Its protein is CASSATSGGPFDNEQFF.

The V call is TRBV5-6, the J call TRBJ1-3, with 7 bases fitting TRBD1. This CDR3 comprises 17 residues. From germline, CDR1 is SGHDT and CDR2 YYEEEE. V dropped 2 bases and J dropped 2; count of bases not matched to a gene: 10. The CDR3, as DNA: TGTGCCAGCAGCTTAGGGGGCAGGGCCAAGGCTGGAAACACCATATATTTT. Protein sequence: CASSLGGRAKAGNTIYF.

The genes are TRBV6-5 and TRBJ1-2, with a possible D match to TRBD1 (6 bases). With 5 bases removed from V and 4 bases from J, the gap between germline ends came to 11 bases. Germline CDR1 is MNHEY and CDR2 is SVGAGI. The CDR3 extends over 13 amino acids. The CDR3 protein is CASSLTGFYGYTF. CDR3 coding DNA: TGTGCCAGCAGTCTCACAGGGTTCTATGGCTACACCTTC.

CDR3 amino acids: CASSFVVAGDTQYF. The CDR3 nucleotides read TGTGCCAGCAGCTTCGTGGTGGCGGGAGATACGCAGTATTTT. The V gene is TRBV5-5, the J gene TRBJ2-3; D is possibly TRBD2 (5 bases). Germline CDR1 and CDR2: SGHKS and YYEKEE (reference sequence). The V gene lost 2 bases and the J gene lost 5 bases, with 12 bases spanning the gap. The CDR3 extends over 14 amino acids.

This CDR3 is CASSSGQAYNEQFF. In DNA, the CDR3 is TGTGCCAGCAGTAGCGGACAGGCTTACAATGAGCAGTTCTTC. The V and J genes are TRBV28 and TRBJ2-1; 7 bases are shared with TRBD1. The germline V gene has CDR1 MDHEN and CDR2 SYDVKM. The CDR3 is made up of 14 amino acids. Trimming at V came to 5 bases and at J to 4 bases, leaving 5 bases not matched to a gene. The whole variable domain, remainder taken from reference TRBV28 and TRBJ2-1, is DVKVTQSSRYLVKRTGEKVFLECVQDMDHENMFWYRQDPGLGLRLIYFSYDVKMKEKGDIPEGYSVSREKKERFSLILESASTNQTSMYLCASSSGQAYNEQFFGPGTRLTVL.

This CDR3 reads CASTGTGAGELFF. The DNA for the CDR3 is TGTGCCAGTACCGGGACAGGGGCCGGGGAGCTGTTTTTT. The chain combines TRBV19 with TRBJ2-2; 10 bases align to TRBD1. The CDR3 is 13 residues long. V lost 7 bases and J lost 6; bases outside the gene matches: 2. Germline V gene sequence: CDR1 LNHDA, CDR2 SQIVND (reference sequence). The variable domain in full, with the rest retrieved from reference TRBV19 and TRBJ2-2, is DGGITQSPKYLFRKEGQNVTLSCEQNLNHDAMYWYRQDPGQGLRLIYYSQIVNDFQKGDIAEGYSVSREKKESFPLTVTSAQKNPTAFYLCASTGTGAGELFFGEGSRLTVL.

This chain uses TRBV3-1 (or the pseudogene TRBV3-2) with TRBJ1-2, with D tentatively TRBD1 (6 bases). Trimming removed 4 bases from V and 5 bases from J, with 23 bases in between. CDR1 and CDR2 from the germline V gene are LGHDT and YNNKEL (reference sequence). The CDR3 contains 17 residues. The CDR3 here is CASSPAGGGRFQYGYTF. In DNA form, the CDR3 reads TGTGCCAGCAGCCCCGCGGGAGGGGGGCGTTTTCAGTATGGCTACACCTTC.

The sample holds a few counts of this clone. The rearrangement joins TRBV7-2 to TRBJ1-5; the match to TRBD1 covers 10 bases. There are 14 residues in the CDR3. Per the germline V gene, CDR1 is SGHTA and CDR2 is FQGNSA. J lost 6 bases, V lost 5 bases, and 4 bases had no gene match. The CDR3 DNA is TGTGCCAGCAGCCAGGACAGGGGGTCTCAGCCCCAGCATTTT. The encoded protein is CASSQDRGSQPQHF.

This clone occurred a few times. The V gene is TRBV7-9, the J gene TRBJ1-3, with D uncertain. Per the germline V gene, CDR1 is SEHNR and CDR2 is FQNEAQ (reference sequence). The CDR3 totals 13 residues. Between the trimmed V and J ends, which lost 5 bases and 4 bases, there was a span of 9 bases. Here the CDR3 reads CASSTLLGNTIYF. CDR3 in DNA: TGTGCCAGCAGCACTCTGTTGGGAAACACCATATATTTT.

V gene TRBV30 combines with J gene TRBJ2-2, with D perhaps matching TRBD1 (6 bases). The CDR3 totals 14 residues. Trimming cost V 8 bases and J 0 bases, with 13 bases left between them. Per germline, CDR1 GTSNPN and CDR2 SVGIG (reference sequence). The CDR3 sequence: CANGQTSNTGELFF. CDR3 DNA sequence: TGTGCCAATGGACAGACCTCGAACACCGGGGAGCTGTTTTTT.

This chain connects TRBV4-2 to TRBJ1-1; D not certain. The V end lost 0 bases, the J end lost 7 bases, and 12 bases lay between the germline ends. The CDR3 totals 14 residues. CDR1 and CDR2 (germline): LGHNA, YNFKEQ. CDR3 amino acids: CASSQEAPPGEAFF. CDR3 DNA sequence: TGTGCCAGCAGCCAAGAGGCACCCCCGGGTGAAGCTTTCTTT.

This chain uses TRBV7-2 with TRBJ2-2, with D tentatively TRBD1 (5 bases). Deletions cut 5 bases from V and 5 bases from J, with 9 bases between. Germline V gene sequence: CDR1 SGHTA, CDR2 FQGNSA. The CDR3 is 13 residues long. CDR3 nucleotide sequence: TGTGCCAGCAGCCCGCGACAGACCGGGGAGCTGTTTTTT. The encoded protein is CASSPRQTGELFF.

In its sample, this clone was seen once. The chain couples TRBV4-3 to TRBJ1-4; 12 bases map to TRBD1. The CDR3 loop spans 15 amino acids. V was clipped by 2 bases and J by 10 bases; unmatched bases: 5. Germline V gene data show CDR1 as LGHNA and CDR2 as YSLEER. The CDR3 DNA sequence: TGCGCCAGCAGCCAAACCGGGACAGGGGGCGGAAAACTGTTTTTT. It yields the protein CASSQTGTGGGKLFF.

The chain couples TRBV19 to TRBJ1-2; 7 nucleotides align to TRBD1. This CDR3 has 16 residues. CDR1 is LNHDA and CDR2 is SQIVND in the germline V gene (reference sequence). The J segment lost 3 bases and the V segment lost 1 base, leaving 8 bases of the junction unmatched. The CDR3 protein is CASSIGLTQGDYGYTF. The DNA of the CDR3 is TGTGCCAGTAGTATAGGGCTGACCCAGGGGGACTATGGCTACACCTTC.

This clone was seen more than once but under ten times. CDR3 coding DNA: TGTGCCAGTAGACCACCCGGGGGGTCGGAGGAAAAACTGTTTTTT. It specifies CASRPPGGSEEKLFF. The V gene is TRBV19, the J gene TRBJ1-4; D is possibly TRBD1 (5 bases). This CDR3 has 15 amino acids. V lost 6 bases and J lost 8, with 19 bases in between. Germline CDR1 and CDR2: LNHDA and SQIVND (reference sequence).

This chain joins TRBV6-5 and TRBJ1-2; possible D gene TRBD1, 5 bases. Between the trimmed V and J ends, which lost 6 bases and 4 bases, there was a span of 18 bases. Per germline, CDR1 MNHEY and CDR2 SVGAGI. The CDR3 totals 15 residues. The CDR3 DNA follows: TGTGCCAGCAGACCCACAGGAGAGCTAGGCTATGGCTACACCTTC. Its translation is CASRPTGELGYGYTF.

The chain uses TRBV25-1 and TRBJ1-1; the D gene is possibly TRBD1 (6 bases). V shed 1 base and J shed 6 bases, with 12 bases lying between them. Germline assignment: CDR1 MGHDK and CDR2 SYGVNS. There are 14 residues in the CDR3. Here the CDR3 reads CASSESGTPSEAFF. The CDR3 DNA reads as TGTGCCAGCAGTGAATCAGGGACACCATCTGAAGCTTTCTTT.

The rearrangement links TRBV6-6 to TRBJ1-5; 7 bases map to TRBD1. Germline V lookup: CDR1 MNHNY, CDR2 SVGAGI (reference sequence). The J segment lost 0 bases and the V segment lost 5 bases, leaving 4 bases of the junction unmatched. This CDR3 spans 15 amino acids. DNA of the CDR3: TGTGCCAGCAGTACGACAGGGTATAGCAATCAGCCCCAGCATTTT. Translation gives CASSTTGYSNQPQHF.

This sequence joins TRBV5-3 and TRBJ1-1, with D possibly TRBD1 on 5 matching bases. TRBV5-3 is recorded as an ORF, its role being uncertain. This CDR3 is 13 amino acids long. V was cut by 0 bases and J by 9 bases, with 12 bases left in between. The CDR3: CARSLDRQAQAFF. CDR3 DNA sequence: TGTGCCAGAAGCTTGGACAGGCAAGCCCAAGCTTTCTTT.

J is TRBJ2-5 and V is TRBV6-2 or TRBV6-3, with D possibly being TRBD2 (5 bases). Trimming took off 4 bases at V and 5 bases at J, with 5 bases between the two ends. Germline lookup yields CDR1 MNHEY and CDR2 SVGEGT. The CDR3 covers 11 residues. CDR3 loop: CASSSSETQYF. In DNA, the CDR3 is TGTGCCAGCAGTTCTAGCGAGACCCAGTACTTC.